The TCR beta chain described here comes from a study of cytomegalovirus exposure and HLA in healthy donors. Broader study findings: There were fewer than 200 TCR beta chains listed as cytomegalovirus-associated. Many donors shared some public TCRs, even though most TCR sequences were rare. About 87% or about 30% of the time was how often most TCR beta V segments were productive, according to an earlier analysis.

As regards this clone: What it binds is unknown.

V lost 7 bases to trimming and J lost 8 bases, with 9 bases between them. Per germline, CDR1 SNHLY and CDR2 FYNNEI. CDR3 size: 11 residues. PCR employed 60 Vbeta and 13 Jbeta primers. The assay was immunoSEQ multiplex PCR, and TCRdb's table has in-frame clones only and misses some. Of 95,000 to 120,000 clones listed, roughly 71% are singletons. The specimen sequenced was PBMCs. The chain recombines TRBV2 with TRBJ2-1, with D uncertain. The sequence was obtained from a man between 18 and 35 years old in good health and CMV-seropositive. The CDR3 DNA sequence: TGTGCCAGCACCACCCAGTATGAGCAGTTCTTC. Its protein is CASTTQYEQFF.